The clone carrying this TCR beta chain was picked up one time. The cohort comprised adults aged 18 to 89 years residing in 24 US areas. Donors were grouped by their self-reported clinical history. Cohort 3 recovery required two negative PCRs, clearance, or symptom resolution. The data stem from a study of blood T cell repertoires in COVID-19. The wider study: The origin of the acute and convalescent COVID-19 samples was the United States, Italy and Spain.

The V and J ends lost 6 bases and 4 bases, in that order; junction bases with no gene match: 13. This CDR3 spans 16 amino acids. CDR1 is MDHEN and CDR2 is SYDVKM in the germline V gene. The protocol was immunoSEQ multiplex PCR, while the TCRdb copy is restricted to in-frame clones and leaves out a portion. The sample records roughly 190,000 clones, about 88% being singletons. The chain recombines TRBV28 with TRBJ1-2; 8 nucleotides line up with TRBD1. The sequencing input was PBMCs or T cells enriched from blood (not recorded which). The TCR comes from a woman under 30 who had recovered from COVID-19. For the CDR3, the DNA is TGTGCCAGCAGCCAAGCAATGACAGGGGTTGGCTATGGCTACACCTTC. It yields the protein CASSQAMTGVGYGYTF.